One sample yielded the 24 T cell receptor beta chains listed below, sequenced in a study of shared clonotypes between healthy human individuals. Clones were sequenced by immunoSEQ multiplex PCR, and TCRdb holds only the in-frame ones, with some missing. The sample lists about 2 million clones, roughly 96% occurring once. The sequenced sample consisted of naive CD4+ T cells sorted from blood. Subset denoted: CD45RA+ positively selected. The receptors were gathered from a man aged 18 to 35 in good health.

The genes are TRBV7-2 and TRBJ1-5; D is uncertain. CDR3 length: 15 amino acids. In germline, CDR1 is SGHTA, CDR2 FQGNSA. The V gene lost 1 base and the J gene lost 7 bases, with 14 bases spanning the gap. CDR3 protein: CASSLGAGMQQPQHF. DNA of the CDR3: TGTGCCAGCAGCTTAGGGGCGGGTATGCAGCAGCCCCAGCATTTT.

The chain links TRBV7-9 to TRBJ2-3; 7 bases are shared with TRBD2. The CDR3 loop spans 15 amino acids. CDR1 and CDR2 (germline): SEHNR, FQNEAQ (reference sequence). Trimming cost V 1 base and J 2 bases; bases outside gene matches: 3. CDR3 region: CASSLVAGTTDTQYF. The CDR3 coding sequence is TGTGCCAGCAGCTTAGTAGCGGGTACCACAGATACGCAGTATTTT.

CDR3 DNA: TGTGCCTGGACGGAGGATCGGACAGGGGGTGTGGGGAACACTGAAGCTTTCTTT. Translated: CAWTEDRTGGVGNTEAFF. The chain employs TRBV30 and TRBJ1-1; 10 bases fit TRBD1. After removal of 4 bases from V and 1 base from J, the junction contained 15 bases not matched to a gene. CDR3 length: 18 residues. The germline V gene has CDR1 GTSNPN and CDR2 SVGIG (reference sequence).

The chain couples TRBV27 to TRBJ2-4; D unclear. Per the germline V gene, CDR1 is MNHEY and CDR2 is SMNVEV (reference sequence). Trimming removed 7 bases at V and 0 bases at J, with 16 bases between. The CDR3 is made up of 16 amino acids. The CDR3 DNA sequence: TGTGCCAGCAAGGAGACCGATATTGGAGCCAAAAACATTCAGTACTTC. As protein: CASKETDIGAKNIQYF.

The chain links TRBV29-1 to TRBJ1-1; 7 nucleotides agree with TRBD1. Looked up from germline, CDR1 is SQVTM and CDR2 is ANQGSEA. The CDR3 is made up of 15 amino acids. Germline trimming cut 6 bases from V and 0 bases from J; bases unmatched to any gene: 10. This chain's CDR3 is CSVGAGTDMNTEAFF. Written as DNA, the CDR3 is TGCAGCGTAGGAGCCGGGACAGATATGAACACTGAAGCTTTCTTT.

The chain combines TRBV25-1 with TRBJ1-4; D may be TRBD1 (5 bases). This CDR3 spans 14 amino acids. CDR1 and CDR2 (germline): MGHDK, SYGVNS. Trimming took 5 bases from V and 3 from J, leaving 10 bases between them. The DNA for the CDR3 is TGTGCCAGCAGTCCTCGGGGGTCTAATGAAAAACTGTTTTTT. This sequence encodes CASSPRGSNEKLFF.

V usage is TRBV10-2 and J usage is TRBJ1-1; D is possibly TRBD1 (5 bases). The CDR3 is 13 amino acids. Germline V CDR1 and CDR2: WSHSY, SAAADI. V was pared by 4 bases and J by 2 bases, with 8 bases between. DNA of the CDR3: TGCGCCAGCAGTGCAGGGACCAACACTGAAGCTTTCTTT. It codes for CASSAGTNTEAFF.

The chain couples TRBV28 to TRBJ2-7; no clear D gene. The germline V gene encodes CDR1 MDHEN and CDR2 SYDVKM. V was trimmed by 1 base and J by 3 bases, leaving 7 bases between them. There are 13 residues in the CDR3. CDR3 loop: CASSLLANYEQYF. The CDR3, as DNA: TGTGCCAGCAGTTTATTGGCGAACTACGAGCAGTACTTC.

This CDR3 is CASSPRAGDYGYTF. The CDR3 nucleotides read TGTGCCAGCTCACCGCGGGCCGGAGACTATGGCTACACCTTC. This chain uses TRBV18 with TRBJ1-2; D gene unclear. Trimming stripped 3 bases from V and 3 bases from J, with 11 bases between. CDR3 length: 14 amino acids. Germline CDR1 reads KGHSH; CDR2 reads LQKENI.

The V gene is TRBV19, the J gene TRBJ2-7; perhaps TRBD1 as D (6 bases). Germline CDR1 and CDR2: LNHDA and SQIVND (reference sequence). The CDR3 loop spans 15 amino acids. The V and J ends lost 1 base and 3 bases respectively, with 13 bases between them. The CDR3 DNA sequence: TGTGCCAGTAGTATAGGGACAGCCTTTAACTACGAGCAGTACTTC. Residues: CASSIGTAFNYEQYF.

This chain links TRBV5-1 with TRBJ2-2, with D unclear. V lost 0 bases to trimming and J lost 6 bases, with 6 bases between them. The CDR3 runs to 13 residues. Germline-derived CDR1 and CDR2 are SGHRS and YFSETQ. The CDR3 sequence is CASSLEFPGELFF. DNA for the CDR3: TGCGCCAGCAGCTTGGAGTTTCCCGGGGAGCTGTTTTTT.

The CDR3 DNA follows: TGTGCCAGCAGCCGTGGACAGTACGTGCGCGACGAGCAGTACTTC. Translated, it gives CASSRGQYVRDEQYF. The chain links TRBV5-8 to TRBJ2-7, with TRBD1 as a possible D gene (6 bases). The germline gives CDR1 SGHTS, CDR2 YDEGEE. V lost 4 bases, J lost 5 bases, and 19 bases lay in between. This CDR3 comprises 15 residues.

The rearrangement joins TRBV4-2 to TRBJ2-5, with D perhaps matching TRBD2 (6 bases). Germline assignment: CDR1 LGHNA and CDR2 YNFKEQ. V lost 0 bases to trimming and J lost 2 bases, with 25 bases between them. CDR3 length: 20 amino acids. CDR3 residues: CASSQDRLGKAGASQETQYF. CDR3 bases: TGTGCCAGCAGCCAAGATCGGCTCGGCAAAGCGGGTGCTTCGCAAGAGACCCAGTACTTC.

The chain carries TRBV6-6 and TRBJ2-1; TRBD2 agrees at 7 bases. Trimming cost V 6 bases and J 7 bases; bases outside gene matches: 12. The germline CDR1 and CDR2 sequences are MNHNY and SVGAGI (reference sequence). This CDR3 spans 15 amino acids. CDR3 nucleotides: TGTGCCAGCAGCCCAAGCGGACTAGTCTCAAATGAGCAGTTCTTC. Protein product: CASSPSGLVSNEQFF.

The chain carries TRBV30 and TRBJ1-2; 10 nucleotides align to TRBD1. Germline V gene lookup returns CDR1 GTSNPN and CDR2 SVGIG (reference sequence). Germline trimming cut 1 base from V and 7 bases from J; bases unmatched to any gene: 3. The CDR3 extends over 13 amino acids. Here the CDR3 reads CAWSEDRGVGYTF. The CDR3 DNA is TGTGCCTGGAGTGAGGACAGGGGGGTTGGCTACACCTTC.

A single count supports this clone. The J gene is TRBJ1-2, the V gene TRBV28; TRBD1 is a possible D gene (6 bases). Germline V CDR1 and CDR2: MDHEN, SYDVKM. There are 14 residues in the CDR3. Deletions cut 3 bases from V and 1 base from J, with 9 bases between. CDR3 amino acids: CASSLEGVNYGYTF. The CDR3 nucleotides read TGTGCCAGCAGTTTGGAGGGGGTTAACTATGGCTACACCTTC.

This clone showed up just once. The rearrangement uses TRBV7-8 and TRBJ1-2; weak D call: TRBD1 (6 bases). The V gene lost 1 base and the J gene lost 6 bases, with 15 bases spanning the gap. Per germline, CDR1 SGHVS and CDR2 FQNEAQ. The CDR3 is 15 amino acids. The CDR3 here is CASSLDTRGPDGYTF. CDR3 DNA sequence: TGTGCCAGCAGCTTAGACACTCGGGGGCCCGATGGCTACACCTTC.

The chain is built from TRBV19 and TRBJ2-7, with a possible D match to TRBD2 (5 bases). The length of the CDR3 is 15 residues. The V gene's germline CDR1 is LNHDA and CDR2 SQIVND (reference sequence). The V end lost 5 bases, the J end lost 1 base, and 15 bases lay between the germline ends. The CDR3 DNA sequence: TGTGCCAGTAGTTCTCCCGCTCGGGGATCCTACGAGCAGTACTTC. It is translated as CASSSPARGSYEQYF.

The count of this clone is one. The chain couples TRBV4-3 to TRBJ2-2; D gene unclear. The CDR3 has 15 residues. Germline CDR1 and CDR2: LGHNA and YSLEER. V was trimmed by 0 bases and J by 0 bases, leaving 5 bases between them. The CDR3 coding sequence is TGCGCCAGCAGCCAAGAGGCTACGAACACCGGGGAGCTGTTTTTT. It yields the protein CASSQEATNTGELFF.

Only one count was recorded for this clone. V is TRBV7-8 and J is TRBJ1-3; D is ambiguous. CDR3 length equals 15 residues. CDR1 SGHVS and CDR2 FQNEAQ come from the germline V gene. V shed 1 base and J shed 4 bases, with 11 bases lying between them. The CDR3 reads CASSLGRHGGNTIYF. CDR3 coding DNA: TGTGCCAGCAGCTTAGGCCGACACGGAGGAAACACCATATATTTT.

V usage is TRBV20-1 and J usage is TRBJ2-7; D is ambiguous. Trimming pared 6 bases from V and 9 bases from J, leaving 15 bases between. This CDR3 has 11 residues. Germline V lookup: CDR1 DFQATT, CDR2 SNEGSKA (reference sequence). This chain's CDR3 is CSADRLRGQYF. Here the CDR3 DNA reads TGCAGTGCAGATCGCTTGCGAGGGCAGTACTTC.

The chain recombines TRBV18 with TRBJ1-4; D possibly corresponds to TRBD1 (6 bases). Trimming took 4 bases from V and 3 from J, leaving 12 bases between them. CDR3 size: 15 residues. Germline CDR1 reads KGHSH; CDR2 reads LQKENI. DNA for the CDR3: TGTGCCAGCTCACTCCAGGGGTCGGCTAATGAAAAACTGTTTTTT. Its protein is CASSLQGSANEKLFF.

V usage is TRBV6-5 and J usage is TRBJ2-7; D is unclear. The CDR3 spans 13 residues. V lost 2 bases to trimming and J lost 4 bases, with 9 bases between them. Germline CDR1 MNHEY, CDR2 SVGAGI. CDR3 in amino acids: CASSYNVGYEQYF. CDR3 coding DNA: TGTGCCAGCAGTTACAACGTCGGTTACGAGCAGTACTTC.

This clone was seen a handful of times. The genes are TRBV6-1 and TRBJ1-1; 9 positions agree with TRBD1. Germline assignment: CDR1 MNHNS and CDR2 SASEGT. This CDR3 is 13 amino acids long. J lost 4 bases, V lost 6 bases, and 3 bases had no gene match. The CDR3 spells CASRTTGGTEAFF. CDR3 bases: TGTGCCAGCAGGACGACAGGGGGCACTGAAGCTTTCTTT.